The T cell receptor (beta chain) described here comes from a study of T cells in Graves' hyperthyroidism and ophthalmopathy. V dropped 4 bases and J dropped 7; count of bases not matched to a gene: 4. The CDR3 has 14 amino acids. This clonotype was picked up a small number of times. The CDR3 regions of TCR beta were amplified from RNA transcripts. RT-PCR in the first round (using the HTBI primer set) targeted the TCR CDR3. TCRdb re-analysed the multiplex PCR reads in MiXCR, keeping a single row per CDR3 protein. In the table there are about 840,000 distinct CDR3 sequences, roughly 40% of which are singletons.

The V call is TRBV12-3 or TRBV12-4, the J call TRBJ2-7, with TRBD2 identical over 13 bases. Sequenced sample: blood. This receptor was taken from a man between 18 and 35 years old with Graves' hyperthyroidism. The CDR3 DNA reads TGTGCCAGCAGTTCCCAGGGACTAGCGGGGGAGCAGTACTTC. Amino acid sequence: CASSSQGLAGEQYF.